This entry describes one TCR beta chain. What it binds is not known. This sample was included in a study of OX40 agonist ivuxolimab in advanced cancers. Study-level findings and limits: Dosing at 0.1 to 3.0 mg/kg was accompanied by clonal expansion of CD4+ and CD8+ blood T cells by week 6.

Here immunoSEQ multiplex PCR was the method, and the copy in TCRdb shows in-frame clones only, minus some. The data hold about 110,000 clones, with more than 70% observed a single time. Germline V lookup: CDR1 LNHNV, CDR2 YYDKDF (reference sequence). The CDR3 is 12 residues long. V gave up 1 base and J gave up 5 bases, with 4 bases separating them. The clonotype originates from an adult with an advanced solid tumor such as melanoma, head and neck, liver or kidney cancer. Sample: CD4+ or CD8+ T cells sorted from blood, taken in a trial of the OX40 agonist ivuxolimab. This chain links TRBV15 with TRBJ2-3; the D is unclear. The CDR3 coding sequence is TGTGCCACCAGCAGAGGGGGAGATACGCAGTATTTT. Translated, it gives CATSRGGDTQYF.